One and the same sample provided the 4 T cell receptor beta chains below, sequenced in a study of T cell responses to AZD1222 COVID-19 vaccine. Produced via immunoSEQ multiplex PCR; TCRdb's table is partial and in-frame only. This sample has some 120,000 clones; 92% occur once, and the top ten carry approximately 1%. The source was peripheral blood, collected on day 0 of AZD1222 vaccination. The receptors shown here come from an adult in good health.

The V call is TRBV6-6, the J call TRBJ1-1; 7 bases fit TRBD1. CDR1 and CDR2 from the germline V gene are MNHNY and SVGAGI (reference sequence). This CDR3 is 14 amino acids long. After removal of 6 bases from V and 4 bases from J, the junction contained 8 bases not matched to a gene. The CDR3, as DNA: TGTGCCAGCAGATTTACAGGGGATTCCACTGAAGCTTTCTTT. Amino acid sequence: CASRFTGDSTEAFF.

The chain employs TRBV7-9 and TRBJ2-7; no firm D call. CDR3 length: 11 amino acids. The V gene's germline CDR1 is SEHNR and CDR2 FQNEAQ (reference sequence). Trimming left V 5 bases short and J 5 bases short, with 7 bases between. CDR3 DNA sequence: TGTGCCAGCAGCGTGGGTAACGAGCAGTACTTC. This codes for CASSVGNEQYF.

This chain uses TRBV2 with TRBJ2-2; no clear D gene. The V gene's germline CDR1 is SNHLY and CDR2 FYNNEI. V lost 8 bases, J lost 1 base, and 11 bases lay in between. This CDR3 has 14 residues. CDR3 region: CASQTTVNTGELFF. The CDR3, as DNA: TGTGCCAGCCAGACGACGGTGAACACCGGGGAGCTGTTTTTT.

The CDR3 loop reads CASSMSAGQSWNEQFF. CDR3 nucleotides: TGTGCCAGTAGTATGTCGGCGGGTCAATCGTGGAATGAGCAGTTCTTC. V usage is TRBV19 and J usage is TRBJ2-1, with D perhaps TRBD2 (5 bases). V was cut by 3 bases and J by 7 bases, with 19 bases left in between. The germline gives CDR1 LNHDA, CDR2 SQIVND (reference sequence). There are 16 residues in the CDR3. The variable domain in full, completed from reference TRBV19 and TRBJ2-1, reads DGGITQSPKYLFRKEGQNVTLSCEQNLNHDAMYWYRQDPGQGLRLIYYSQIVNDFQKGDIAEGYSVSREKKESFPLTVTSAQKNPTAFYLCASSMSAGQSWNEQFFGPGTRLTVL.